This is a list of T cell receptor beta chains from one sample in a study of TIL therapy for anti-PD-1-resistant metastatic lung cancer. Here immunoSEQ multiplex PCR was the method, and the copy in TCRdb shows in-frame clones only, minus some. The sample yields roughly 20,000 clones, 60% to 80% seen once. The sequenced sample was blood, obtained at baseline. The receptors here all came from a person aged 25 to 80 with non-small cell lung cancer. Both conserved end residues are part of each CDR3. The D gene is left open where the match is weak. Expanded clones get a size class; other rows say once, few or many, or leave the size out.

>TRBV19|TRBJ2-3|NA|TRBD1
TGTGCCAGTAGTACCCTGGGGACAGGCACAGATACGCAGTATTTT
CASSTLGTGTDTQYF
>TRBV5-1|TRBJ2-5|few|NA
TGCGCCAGCAGCTTGGTAGACTCTCAAGAGACCCAGTACTTC
CASSLVDSQETQYF
>TRBV7-9|TRBJ2-1|NA|TRBD2
TGTGCCAGCAGCTTATGGCTAGCGGGAAGCTACAATGAGCAGTTCTTC
CASSLWLAGSYNEQFF
>TRBV14|TRBJ1-3|NA|NA
TGTGCCAGCAGCCAAATGGGGGTGGCTGGAAACACCATATATTTT
CASSQMGVAGNTIYF
>TRBV19|TRBJ1-1|NA|NA
TGTGCCAGTAGTAAGCTCGGACAGTCGGACTTGGAAGCTTTCTTT
CASSKLGQSDLEAFF
>TRBV4-1|TRBJ1-2|NA|NA
TGCGCCAGCAGCCAAGATGCTCAGGGGAGGGCCTATGGCTACACCTTC
CASSQDAQGRAYGYTF
>TRBV4-3|TRBJ2-3|NA|TRBD2
TGCGCCAGCAGCCAAGATTGGTGGGCGGGAGGGGCCTATTATACGCAGTATTTT
CASSQDWWAGGAYYTQYF
>TRBV30|TRBJ1-5|NA|NA
TGTGCCTGGGGACACAGGGCCGGCAATCAGCCCCAGCATTTT
CAWGHRAGNQPQHF
>TRBV29-1|TRBJ1-5|NA|TRBD1
TGCAGCGTCGCTACCGGGACAGGGGATCAGCCCCAGCATTTT
CSVATGTGDQPQHF
>TRBV12-3/TRBV12-4|TRBJ2-5|NA|NA
TGTGCCAGCACCATTGCAGGGGGGGAGACCCAGTACTTC
CASTIAGGETQYF